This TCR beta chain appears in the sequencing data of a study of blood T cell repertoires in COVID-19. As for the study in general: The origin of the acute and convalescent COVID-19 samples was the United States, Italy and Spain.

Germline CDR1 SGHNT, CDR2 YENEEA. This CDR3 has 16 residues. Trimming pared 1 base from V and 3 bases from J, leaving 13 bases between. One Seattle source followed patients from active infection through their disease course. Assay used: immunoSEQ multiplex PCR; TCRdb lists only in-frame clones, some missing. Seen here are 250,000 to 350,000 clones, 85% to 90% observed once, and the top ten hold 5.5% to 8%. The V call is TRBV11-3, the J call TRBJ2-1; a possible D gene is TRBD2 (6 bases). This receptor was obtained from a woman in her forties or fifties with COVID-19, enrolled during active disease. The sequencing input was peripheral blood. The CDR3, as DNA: TGTGCCAGCAGCTTAGTCTCGGGAGCGGGCTACAATGAGCAGTTCTTC. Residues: CASSLVSGAGYNEQFF.